These 25 T cell receptor beta chains share one sample of origin, sequenced in a study of cytomegalovirus exposure and HLA in healthy donors. This table comes from immunoSEQ multiplex PCR, and its TCRdb copy is limited to in-frame clones, with some not included. The repertoire holds roughly 120,000 clones, with just under 95% as singletons. Source material: PBMCs. Receptor source: a woman between 18 and 29 years old in good health and CMV-seronegative.

This clone occurred once. The rearrangement uses TRBV11-2 and TRBJ1-2, with TRBD1 as a possible D gene (6 bases). V dropped 5 bases and J dropped 2 bases, with 9 bases sitting between them. Germline V gene sequence: CDR1 SGHAT, CDR2 FQNNGV. The CDR3 is made up of 13 amino acids. The CDR3: CASSRDRNYGYTF. The CDR3 bases are TGTGCCAGCAGCCGCGACAGGAACTATGGCTACACCTTC.

The chain carries TRBV6-6 and TRBJ2-5; TRBD2 agrees at 9 bases. V lost 5 bases, J lost 4 bases, and 11 bases stayed unmatched. The CDR3 contains 16 residues. In germline, CDR1 is MNHNY, CDR2 SVGAGI (reference sequence). In DNA, the CDR3 is TGTGCCAGCAGTACCGGAGCGGGAGGCCGCGTAGAGACCCAGTACTTC. It encodes CASSTGAGGRVETQYF.

The V and J genes are TRBV5-1 and TRBJ2-1; no definite D call. The germline V gene encodes CDR1 SGHRS and CDR2 YFSETQ. This CDR3 region has 12 residues. V dropped 4 bases and J dropped 8 bases, with 10 bases sitting between them. CDR3 DNA: TGCGCCAGCAGCCTATCTCTTGATGAGCAGTTCTTC. Its translation: CASSLSLDEQFF. The variable domain in full, completed from reference TRBV5-1 and TRBJ2-1, reads KAGVTQTPRYLIKTRGQQVTLSCSPISGHRSVSWYQQTPGQGLQFLFEYFSETQRNKGNFPGRFSGRQFSNSRSEMNVSTLELGDSALYLCASSLSLDEQFFGPGTRLTVL.

The chain joins TRBV18 to TRBJ1-1, with a possible D match to TRBD1 (6 bases). This CDR3 spans 20 amino acids. CDR1 KGHSH and CDR2 LQKENI come from the germline V gene. Trimming removed 1 base from V and 0 bases from J, with 24 bases in between. This CDR3 reads CASSPRLRGAFYDMNTEAFF. The CDR3 bases are TGTGCCAGCTCACCACGACTCAGGGGAGCTTTTTACGATATGAACACTGAAGCTTTCTTT.

The V call is TRBV30, the J call TRBJ1-3, with no clear D. The CDR3 is 13 amino acids. Germline assignment: CDR1 GTSNPN and CDR2 SVGIG (reference sequence). V lost 2 bases to trimming and J lost 4 bases, with 9 bases between them. CDR3 loop: CAWSTGLGNTIYF. CDR3 DNA: TGTGCCTGGAGTACGGGATTGGGAAACACCATATATTTT.

V and J are TRBV5-1 and TRBJ2-7; TRBD1 agrees at 9 bases. Trimming cost V 2 bases and J 6 bases; bases outside gene matches: 9. This CDR3 is built from 15 residues. Germline values: CDR1 SGHRS, CDR2 YFSETQ. The CDR3: CASSFTGTGSSEQYF. CDR3 nucleotide sequence: TGCGCCAGCAGCTTCACCGGGACAGGGTCGAGCGAGCAGTACTTC.

The chain couples TRBV5-1 to TRBJ2-7, with 13 bases that match TRBD2. This CDR3 has 15 residues. Trimming took 4 bases from V and 3 from J; bases not matched to a gene: 4. The germline CDR1 and CDR2 sequences are SGHRS and YFSETQ. The CDR3 loop is CASSGGLAGYYEQYF. CDR3 sequence (DNA): TGCGCCAGCAGCGGGGGACTAGCGGGGTACTACGAGCAGTACTTC.

The rearrangement links TRBV18 to TRBJ2-7, with 9 positions matching TRBD1. Germline values: CDR1 KGHSH, CDR2 LQKENI. Trimming at V came to 5 bases and at J to 6 bases, leaving 8 bases not matched to a gene. The CDR3 extends over 14 amino acids. The CDR3 spells CASSARDRVGEQYF. The CDR3 DNA sequence: TGTGCCAGCTCAGCCCGGGACAGGGTTGGCGAGCAGTACTTC. The entire variable domain, with the rest obtained from reference TRBV18 and TRBJ2-7, is as follows: NAGVMQNPRHLVRRRGQEARLRCSPMKGHSHVYWYRQLPEEGLKFMVYLQKENIIDESGMPKERFSAEFPKEGPSILRIQQVVRGDSAAYFCASSARDRVGEQYFGPGTRLTVT.

This chain links TRBV30 with TRBJ2-3; weak D call: TRBD1 (5 bases). The CDR3 has 13 residues. Germline-derived CDR1 and CDR2 are GTSNPN and SVGIG (reference sequence). Trimming shortened V by 3 bases and J by 2 bases, and 9 bases separated the two germline ends. The DNA for the CDR3 is TGTGCCTGGAGACAAGGGGTCACAGATACGCAGTATTTT. Its protein product is CAWRQGVTDTQYF.

The gene calls are TRBV5-7 and TRBJ1-6; D may be TRBD1 (6 bases). TRBV5-7 counts as an open reading frame of uncertain function. CDR3 length: 17 residues. V lost 3 bases and J lost 10, with 23 bases in between. The CDR3 is CASSSGTNQVKGSPLHF. In nucleotides, the CDR3 is TGTGCCAGCAGCTCCGGGACAAACCAGGTCAAGGGGTCACCCCTCCACTTT.

This clone showed up just once. J is TRBJ2-4 and V is TRBV11-2; D may be TRBD2 (7 bases). CDR1 and CDR2 (germline): SGHAT, FQNNGV. The CDR3 contains 13 residues. Trimming shortened V by 5 bases and J by 9 bases, and 14 bases separated the two germline ends. CDR3 sequence: CASSVPGGGIQYF. The DNA for the CDR3 is TGTGCCAGCAGCGTACCGGGGGGCGGCATTCAGTACTTC.

The chain is built from TRBV2 and TRBJ1-5; the match to TRBD1 covers 9 bases. This CDR3 comprises 14 residues. Trimming took 4 bases from V and 3 from J; bases not matched to a gene: 1. Germline lookup yields CDR1 SNHLY and CDR2 FYNNEI. The CDR3 loop reads CASSGQGDNQPQHF. CDR3 DNA sequence: TGTGCCAGCAGTGGACAGGGGGACAATCAGCCCCAGCATTTT.

The chain uses TRBV28 and TRBJ2-3, with D perhaps matching TRBD2 (6 bases). Germline CDR1 is MDHEN and CDR2 is SYDVKM. The V end lost 4 bases, the J end lost 7 bases, and 12 bases lay between the germline ends. This CDR3 is 13 amino acids long. The CDR3 protein is CASSSGGPHTQYF. The CDR3 DNA is TGTGCCAGCAGTTCCGGGGGTCCTCATACGCAGTATTTT.

J is TRBJ2-4 and V is TRBV5-4, with 10 bases that match TRBD2. The CDR3 sequence is 14 residues long. Germline V lookup: CDR1 SGHNT, CDR2 YYREEE (reference sequence). The V segment lost 4 bases and the J segment 8 bases; nucleotides outside the gene matches: 6. The CDR3 DNA follows: TGTGCCAGCAGCCAGCAGCTAGCGGGGGACATTCAGTACTTC. Its translation is CASSQQLAGDIQYF. Variable domain in full (rest from reference TRBV5-4 and TRBJ2-4): ETGVTQSPTHLIKTRGQQVTLRCSSQSGHNTVSWYQQALGQGPQFIFQYYREEENGRGNFPPRFSGLQFPNYSSELNVNALELDDSALYLCASSQQLAGDIQYFGAGTRLSVL.

The CDR3 reads CASSQDYSRGEQFF. For the CDR3, the DNA is TGCGCCAGCAGCCAGGACTACTCGAGAGGTGAGCAGTTCTTC. The chain combines TRBV4-1 with TRBJ2-1; TRBD2 might be the D (6 bases). V lost 3 bases and J lost 9, with 15 bases in between. Germline CDR1 MGHRA, CDR2 YSYEKL. This CDR3 is 14 amino acids long.

The genes are TRBV29-1 and TRBJ1-1; 9 bases line up with TRBD1. This CDR3 region has 11 residues. Germline V gene lookup returns CDR1 SQVTM and CDR2 ANQGSEA. CDR3 bases: TGCAGTGTTAGACAGGGGGCTGAAGCTTTCTTT. Translated, it gives CSVRQGAEAFF.

This clone is a singleton in its sample. J is TRBJ1-5 and V is TRBV5-6; D possibly corresponds to TRBD1 (5 bases). Deletions cut 3 bases from V and 1 base from J, with 11 bases between. Germline loops: CDR1 SGHDT, CDR2 YYEEEE. The CDR3 is 15 amino acids. The CDR3 region has the DNA TGTGCCAGCAGCTCAGGGTTTAAGAGCAATCAGCCCCAGCATTTT. Amino acid sequence: CASSSGFKSNQPQHF.

The chain combines TRBV7-6 with TRBJ2-7, with D perhaps TRBD1 (5 bases). There are 13 residues in the CDR3. Germline lookup yields CDR1 SGHVS and CDR2 FNYEAQ. Trimming removed 1 base at V and 3 bases at J, with 7 bases between. The CDR3 coding sequence is TGTGCCAGCAGCTTAGGACAGCTCTACGAGCAGTACTTC. Its protein is CASSLGQLYEQYF.

The rearrangement joins TRBV30 to TRBJ2-5; D may be TRBD1 (5 bases). This CDR3 is 14 amino acids long. Per germline, CDR1 GTSNPN and CDR2 SVGIG (reference sequence). Trimming took off 1 base at V and 3 bases at J, with 12 bases between the two ends. The CDR3 protein is CAWSGQGIKETQYF. The CDR3 DNA reads as TGTGCCTGGAGTGGGCAGGGAATTAAAGAGACCCAGTACTTC.

This chain joins TRBV7-6 and TRBJ2-1; D is perhaps TRBD2 (5 bases). This CDR3 has 15 amino acids. The germline V gene encodes CDR1 SGHVS and CDR2 FNYEAQ. V was pared by 2 bases and J by 2 bases, with 10 bases between. CDR3 bases: TGTGCCAGCAGCTTATTCGAGGGTACCTACAATGAGCAGTTCTTC. Translated, it gives CASSLFEGTYNEQFF. Variable domain in full (rest from reference TRBV7-6 and TRBJ2-1): GAGVSQSPRYKVTKRGQDVALRCDPISGHVSLYWYRQALGQGPEFLTYFNYEAQQDKSGLPNDRFSAERPEGSISTLTIQRTEQRDSAMYRCASSLFEGTYNEQFFGPGTRLTVL.

V is TRBV6-6 and J is TRBJ1-2; 11 bases agree with TRBD1. The CDR3 runs 14 residues. V was pared by 4 bases and J by 4 bases, with 2 bases of the junction left unmatched. CDR1 is MNHNY, CDR2 SVGAGI, per germline (reference sequence). The CDR3 protein is CASSSGTGGYGYTF. CDR3 nucleotides: TGTGCCAGCAGTTCCGGGACAGGGGGCTATGGCTACACCTTC.

The chain has TRBV6-1 and TRBJ2-2; a possible D gene is TRBD2 (6 bases). The V end was cut by 7 bases, the J end by 0 bases, with 12 bases between. The CDR3 loop spans 15 amino acids. Germline CDR1 MNHNS, CDR2 SASEGT. CDR3 nucleotide sequence: TGTGCCAGCACCACCGGGACTGCGAACACCGGGGAGCTGTTTTTT. Translated: CASTTGTANTGELFF.

The chain is built from TRBV7-6 and TRBJ2-1, with 9 bases matching TRBD1. The CDR3 is 14 amino acids. Germline assignment: CDR1 SGHVS and CDR2 FNYEAQ. V shed 1 base and J 9 bases; nucleotides not matched to a gene: 4. The DNA of the CDR3 is TGTGCCAGCAGCTTAGAGACAGGGGGAAGTGAGCAGTTCTTC. Translating gives CASSLETGGSEQFF.

The chain combines TRBV30 with TRBJ1-2; tentative D call: TRBD1 (6 bases). Germline loops: CDR1 GTSNPN, CDR2 SVGIG (reference sequence). The CDR3 is made up of 12 amino acids. The V gene lost 5 bases and the J gene lost 6 bases, with 13 bases spanning the gap. Written as DNA, the CDR3 is TGTGCCTGGGACTTAGGGGGAAATGGCTACACCTTC. Translating it yields CAWDLGGNGYTF.

The chain uses TRBV19 and TRBJ2-3; 10 bases line up with TRBD1. The CDR3 has 15 amino acids. V dropped 6 bases and J dropped 1; count of bases not matched to a gene: 4. Germline lookup yields CDR1 LNHDA and CDR2 SQIVND (reference sequence). Here the CDR3 DNA reads TGTGCCAGTAGCCGACAGGGGGCGGGCACAGATACGCAGTATTTT. Protein: CASSRQGAGTDTQYF.